One sample yielded the 21 T cell receptor beta chains listed below, sequenced in a study of blood T cells in healthy people across ages. A second roughly 6 to 11 cycle PCR used barcoded and J-beta primers. TCRdb used MiXCR to reprocess the 5' RACE reads, holding one entry per CDR3 protein. This table holds about 780,000 distinct CDR3 sequences, 46% found once. The sample consisted of blood. Receptor source: a man older than 75 in good health.

The V call is TRBV29-1, the J call TRBJ1-2, with D possibly matching TRBD1 (5 bases). This CDR3 is built from 14 residues. The germline V gene encodes CDR1 SQVTM and CDR2 ANQGSEA. V dropped 0 bases and J dropped 1 base, with 9 bases sitting between them. CDR3 sequence reads: CSVEDGQINYGYTF. CDR3 DNA: TGCAGCGTTGAAGACGGACAAATTAACTATGGCTACACCTTC.

This clonotype has ten or more counts. The V call is TRBV7-2, the J call TRBJ1-1, with D perhaps matching TRBD1 (6 bases). This CDR3 is built from 15 residues. The germline V and J ends were trimmed by 5 bases and 4 bases, with 17 bases remaining between them. CDR1 and CDR2 from the germline V gene are SGHTA and FQGNSA. In DNA form, the CDR3 reads TGTGCCAGCAGCCAACTGCCTAGGGGGAGCACTGAAGCTTTCTTT. Amino acids: CASSQLPRGSTEAFF.

This chain links TRBV7-9 with TRBJ2-1; either TRBD1 or TRBD2 may fit D (7 bases each). Looked up from germline, CDR1 is SEHNR and CDR2 is FQNEAQ (reference sequence). The CDR3 sequence is 17 residues long. Between the trimmed V and J ends, which lost 2 bases and 3 bases, there was a span of 17 bases. The chain's CDR3 is CASSLRAGGVDYNEQFF. DNA for the CDR3: TGTGCCAGCAGCTTAAGGGCAGGGGGGGTGGACTACAATGAGCAGTTCTTC.

This clonotype was observed a handful of times. V is TRBV20-1 and J is TRBJ2-7, with 10 positions matching TRBD2. The CDR3 loop spans 16 amino acids. The germline gives CDR1 DFQATT, CDR2 SNEGSKA (reference sequence). J lost 4 bases, V lost 1 base, and 10 bases had no gene match. CDR3 coding DNA: TGCAGTGCTAGAGTAGAGGCTAGCGGGAGTCGGTACGAGCAGTACTTC. Protein sequence: CSARVEASGSRYEQYF.

In this sample, this clonotype turned up many times. This chain links TRBV7-2 with TRBJ1-2, with TRBD1 as a possible D gene (5 bases). Trimming pared 3 bases from V and 4 bases from J, leaving 15 bases between. This CDR3 is 15 amino acids long. CDR1 is SGHTA, CDR2 FQGNSA, per germline. The CDR3: CASSLTVVSLYGYTF. Here the CDR3 DNA reads TGTGCCAGCAGCTTGACAGTAGTTTCCCTCTATGGCTACACCTTC.

The chain links TRBV7-6 to TRBJ2-4, with a weak D call TRBD1 (6 bases). V lost 5 bases and J lost 2, with 19 bases in between. The CDR3 length is 17 residues. The germline CDR1 and CDR2 sequences are SGHVS and FNYEAQ. CDR3 amino acids: CASSPERTVGSKNIQYF. CDR3 nucleotide sequence: TGTGCCAGCAGCCCGGAGCGGACAGTGGGATCCAAAAACATTCAGTACTTC.

This clonotype has more than one count but fewer than ten. This CDR3 is CASRTGEVADYEQYF. DNA for the CDR3: TGTGCCAGCAGGACCGGGGAAGTAGCGGATTACGAGCAGTACTTC. V and J are TRBV2 and TRBJ2-7, with D maybe TRBD2 (6 bases). The V gene's germline CDR1 is SNHLY and CDR2 FYNNEI. The V end was cut by 6 bases, the J end by 4 bases, with 19 bases between. The CDR3 totals 15 residues.

This clonotype occurred a few times. CDR3 nucleotide sequence: TGTGCCAGCAGTGGAAGTAGGACTAGCCCACCTCGGCCGCAGTATTTT. Encoded protein: CASSGSRTSPPRPQYF. The V call is TRBV6-2 or TRBV6-3, the J call TRBJ2-3; 8 bases agree with TRBD2. The CDR3 has 16 residues. CDR1 is MNHEY, CDR2 SVGEGT, per germline. Germline trimming cut 5 bases from V and 10 bases from J; bases unmatched to any gene: 17.

V gene TRBV6-2 or TRBV6-3 combines with J gene TRBJ2-1; 7 bases map to TRBD2. In germline, CDR1 is MNHEY, CDR2 SVGEGT. This CDR3 is 17 amino acids long. V was clipped by 6 bases and J by 13 bases; unmatched bases: 24. CDR3 sequence (DNA): TGTGCCAGCAGCTCTCTCGAGACTAGCCGGAGGAGGGAGACCCAGTTCTTC. Its protein is CASSSLETSRRRETQFF.

The chain combines TRBV27 with TRBJ2-3; 15 bases are a match to TRBD2. The CDR3 has 17 residues. With V trimmed by 7 bases and J by 5 bases, 10 bases remained unmatched. The germline CDR1 and CDR2 sequences are MNHEY and SMNVEV (reference sequence). CDR3 DNA: TGTGCCAGCATGGCAAGGACTAGCGGGAGGGCACGAGATACGCAGTATTTT. This codes for CASMARTSGRARDTQYF.

The CDR3 loop reads CASSVKGGQIQYF. CDR3 DNA: TGTGCCAGCAGTGTTAAGGGGGGACAGATTCAGTACTTC. The chain has TRBV28 and TRBJ2-7, with D maybe TRBD1 (7 bases). The V end was cut by 5 bases, the J end by 10 bases, with 18 bases between. The CDR3 consists of 13 residues. CDR1 and CDR2 (germline): MDHEN, SYDVKM.

The chain carries TRBV5-5 and TRBJ2-2; 10 bases are shared with TRBD2. CDR3 size: 16 residues. V shed 6 bases, J shed 1 base, and the junction held 6 bases outside the gene matches. Per germline, CDR1 SGHKS and CDR2 YYEKEE (reference sequence). As DNA, the CDR3 is TGTGCCAGCACTCCCAGGACTAGCGGGAACACCGGGGAGCTGTTTTTT. Its translation: CASTPRTSGNTGELFF.

This clonotype was observed at least ten times. The V call is TRBV5-5, the J call TRBJ1-5; D is unclear. Between the trimmed V and J ends, which lost 4 bases and 8 bases, there was a span of 19 bases. Germline V gene sequence: CDR1 SGHKS, CDR2 YYEKEE (reference sequence). CDR3 length equals 15 residues. CDR3 DNA sequence: TGTGCCAGCAGCGAGGCGCCGGGTGAGGATAAGCCCCAGCATTTT. Its protein product is CASSEAPGEDKPQHF.

This chain links TRBV19 with TRBJ2-3; TRBD2 is a possible D gene (5 bases). The germline CDR1 and CDR2 sequences are LNHDA and SQIVND (reference sequence). Trimming left V 5 bases short and J 2 bases short, with 11 bases between. This CDR3 contains 14 residues. The CDR3 region is CASSEGPNTDTQYF. CDR3 nucleotide sequence: TGTGCCAGTAGTGAGGGCCCCAACACAGATACGCAGTATTTT.

This clonotype was seen only a few times. A much larger clone is a single base away; this may be a read error. The CDR3 nucleotides are TGTGCCAGCAGCTCAGGACGAGCGGGTGCCTACGAGCAGTACTTC. Its translation is CASSSGRAGAYEQYF. This chain uses TRBV7-2 with TRBJ2-7; D is perhaps TRBD2 (6 bases). The V gene's germline CDR1 is SGHTA and CDR2 FQGNSA. This CDR3 is 15 amino acids long. The V and J ends lost 4 bases and 2 bases respectively, with 15 bases between them. Full variable domain (missing parts from reference TRBV7-2 and TRBJ2-7): GAGVSQSPSNKVTEKGKDVELRCDPISGHTALYWYRQSLGQGLEFLIYFQGNSAPDKSGLPSDRFSAERTGGSVSTLTIQRTQQEDSAVYLCASSSGRAGAYEQYFGPGTRLTVT.

This chain joins TRBV7-9 and TRBJ2-7, with D uncertain. The CDR3 runs to 13 residues. Between the trimmed V and J ends, which lost 5 bases and 3 bases, there was a span of 11 bases. Germline V gene sequence: CDR1 SEHNR, CDR2 FQNEAQ (reference sequence). CDR3 bases: TGTGCCAGCAGCGCCAAGAGCAACTACGAGCAGTACTTC. Translated: CASSAKSNYEQYF.

The chain combines TRBV20-1 with TRBJ2-3; TRBD2 matches at 10 bases. Germline CDR1 reads DFQATT; CDR2 reads SNEGSKA (reference sequence). The CDR3 spans 15 residues. V dropped 4 bases and J dropped 2; count of bases not matched to a gene: 6. In nucleotides, the CDR3 is TGCAGTGCTAACCTAGCGGGAGACCTCACAGATACGCAGTATTTT. Amino acids: CSANLAGDLTDTQYF.

This chain links TRBV7-8 with TRBJ2-7; 14 nucleotides agree with TRBD2. The CDR3 length is 18 residues. Germline values: CDR1 SGHVS, CDR2 FQNEAQ. The trim removed 2 bases at V and 7 bases at J, leaving 13 bases unmatched. The CDR3 is CASSLFPQTSGRGGEQYF. The CDR3 DNA follows: TGTGCCAGCAGCTTATTCCCACAGACTAGCGGGAGGGGGGGTGAGCAGTACTTC.

This sequence joins TRBV27 and TRBJ1-5; D is unclear. The V end lost 0 bases, the J end lost 7 bases, and 13 bases lay between the germline ends. The CDR3 totals 15 residues. The germline gives CDR1 MNHEY, CDR2 SMNVEV (reference sequence). Here the CDR3 DNA reads TGTGCCAGCAGTTTATCATCTGGGGTGGGACAGCCCCAGCATTTT. It specifies CASSLSSGVGQPQHF.

This clonotype was counted a few times. The rearrangement links TRBV5-1 to TRBJ2-3; perhaps D is TRBD1 or TRBD2 (5 bases each). This CDR3 comprises 15 residues. Deletions cut 7 bases from V and 2 bases from J, with 17 bases between. Germline V gives CDR1 SGHRS, CDR2 YFSETQ. The DNA for the CDR3 is TGCGCCAGCGGGGGTCGAGGAGTGAACACAGATACGCAGTATTTT. Amino acids: CASGGRGVNTDTQYF.

The V gene is TRBV7-8, the J gene TRBJ2-2; the match to TRBD2 covers 9 bases. This CDR3 is 16 amino acids long. Germline V gives CDR1 SGHVS, CDR2 FQNEAQ. V lost 5 bases, J lost 2 bases, and 6 bases stayed unmatched. CDR3 residues: CASSSIAGVNTGELFF. CDR3 sequence (DNA): TGTGCCAGCAGCAGCATAGCGGGAGTAAACACCGGGGAGCTGTTTTTT.